This TCR beta chain was captured in a study of blood T cell repertoires in COVID-19. Study in general: The study drew acute and convalescent COVID-19 samples from the United States, Italy and Spain. T cells, B-cell-depleted T cells, or PBMCs supplied cDNA or gDNA.

A few counts support this clone. V gave up 4 bases and J gave up 7 bases, with 11 bases separating them. The CDR3 is 13 residues long. Germline assignment: CDR1 LGHDT and CDR2 YNNKEL (reference sequence). The authors' processing: Cell counts per sample came from amplifying reference gene primers. Clones were read by immunoSEQ multiplex PCR, and TCRdb kept only the in-frame ones, dropping some. V and J calls and clone size are given by that table; D and trimming were obtained from the DNA. The sample includes approximately 200,000 clones, over 70% of them seen just once. The sequence came from a man in his sixties with active or convalescent COVID-19. V and J are TRBV3-1 (or the pseudogene TRBV3-2) and TRBJ1-5; D not resolved. Sample: peripheral blood. CDR3 sequence (DNA): TGTGCCAGCAGCCTCCTGACGGAGCAGCCCCAGCATTTT. This encodes CASSLLTEQPQHF.